This entry lists 18 T cell receptor beta chains sequenced from one sample in a study of cytomegalovirus exposure and HLA in healthy donors. The PCR contained 60 Vbeta and 13 Jbeta primers. TCRdb's copy holds only in-frame clones and misses some; the assay was immunoSEQ multiplex PCR. The sample carries around 280,000 clones, 70% to 90% recorded once. Sequenced: PBMCs. These receptor sequences come from a woman younger than 35 in good health and CMV-seronegative.

The chain combines TRBV4-1 with TRBJ1-2; 8 bases agree with TRBD1. After removal of 1 base from V and 3 bases from J, the junction contained 1 base not matched to a gene. This CDR3 comprises 14 residues. Germline V gives CDR1 MGHRA, CDR2 YSYEKL. CDR3 DNA: TGCGCCAGCAGCCAAGCGACAGGGGACTATGGCTACACCTTC. Translation: CASSQATGDYGYTF.

The chain combines TRBV2 with TRBJ2-1; possibly TRBD2 for D (5 bases). Germline V gene sequence: CDR1 SNHLY, CDR2 FYNNEI. The CDR3 is made up of 13 amino acids. The V end lost 5 bases, the J end lost 6 bases, and 11 bases lay between the germline ends. The CDR3 loop is CASSPSEGNEQFF. CDR3 DNA sequence: TGTGCCAGCAGTCCCTCTGAGGGCAATGAGCAGTTCTTC.

The chain carries TRBV6-6 and TRBJ1-1; D unclear. Trimming cost V 0 bases and J 1 base, with 6 bases left between them. The CDR3 covers 14 residues. CDR1 is MNHNY, CDR2 SVGAGI, per germline (reference sequence). CDR3 in DNA: TGTGCCAGCAGTTACTCAAGTAGGAACACTGAAGCTTTCTTT. Encoded protein: CASSYSSRNTEAFF.

The rearrangement uses TRBV7-8 and TRBJ1-5; D is possibly TRBD1 (5 bases). The CDR3 is made up of 12 amino acids. In germline, CDR1 is SGHVS, CDR2 FQNEAQ. V was pared by 11 bases and J by 0 bases, with 8 bases between. CDR3 DNA sequence: TGTGCCGGGGGGGTTAGCAATCAGCCCCAGCATTTT. Amino acid sequence: CAGGVSNQPQHF.

The chain is built from TRBV11-2 and TRBJ2-6; D uncertain. Between the trimmed V and J ends, which lost 5 bases and 6 bases, there was a span of 26 bases. The CDR3 has 19 amino acids. Germline CDR1 reads SGHAT; CDR2 reads FQNNGV. The CDR3 DNA sequence: TGTGCCAGCAGCCCGGGTGCCCTCCTTAAAGTCGATCAGGCCAACGTCCTGACTTTC. This codes for CASSPGALLKVDQANVLTF.

The CDR3 here is CASGTALPEAFF. CDR3 nucleotides: TGTGCTAGTGGTACCGCCCTACCTGAAGCTTTCTTT. The chain employs TRBV12-5 and TRBJ1-1; D unresolved. This CDR3 comprises 12 residues. Germline values: CDR1 LGHNT, CDR2 FRNRAP. With 5 bases removed from V and 6 bases from J, the gap between germline ends came to 10 bases. The complete variable domain, with remaining parts taken from reference TRBV12-5 and TRBJ1-1, reads DARVTQTPRHKVTEMGQEVTMRCQPILGHNTVFWYRQTMMQGLELLAYFRNRAPLDDSGMPKDRFSAEMPDATLATLKIQPSEPRDSAVYFCASGTALPEAFFGQGTRLTVV.

The chain joins TRBV7-6 to TRBJ2-3; perhaps TRBD1 as D (5 bases). V was pared by 5 bases and J by 2 bases, with 17 bases between. CDR1 and CDR2 (germline): SGHVS, FNYEAQ. This CDR3 has 16 residues. The CDR3 is CASSILPDGHTDTQYF. In nucleotides, the CDR3 is TGTGCCAGCAGCATCTTACCGGACGGACACACAGATACGCAGTATTTT.

This clone was seen only a few times. This sequence joins TRBV6-1 and TRBJ1-1; D remains ambiguous. This CDR3 has 13 amino acids. CDR1 is MNHNS and CDR2 is SASEGT in the germline V gene. Trimming cost V 4 bases and J 0 bases, with 6 bases left between them. The CDR3 DNA follows: TGTGCCAGCAGTGGTTTCATGAACACTGAAGCTTTCTTT. It translates to CASSGFMNTEAFF.

The chain couples TRBV7-9 to TRBJ2-5, with D perhaps matching TRBD2 (5 bases). The DNA end is more similar to TRBJ2-7, so the J call may be wrong. This CDR3 has 14 residues. The V gene's germline CDR1 is SEHNR and CDR2 FQNEAQ (reference sequence). CDR3 sequence (DNA): TGTGCCAGCAGCTTAGTTGGAGGAGGTGACGAGCAGTACTTC. Its translation: CASSLVGGGDEQYF.

J is TRBJ1-4 and V is TRBV7-3; a weak D match, TRBD1 (6 bases). This CDR3 contains 16 residues. In germline, CDR1 is SGHTA, CDR2 FQGTGA. The V and J ends lost 6 bases and 4 bases respectively, with 18 bases between them. The CDR3 DNA reads as TGTGCCAGCAGTTCACCCGGACAGCACTATAATGAAAAACTGTTTTTT. Translation: CASSSPGQHYNEKLFF.

This sequence joins TRBV19 and TRBJ1-5; 9 bases are a match to TRBD1. Per the germline V gene, CDR1 is LNHDA and CDR2 is SQIVND (reference sequence). V dropped 5 bases and J dropped 5; count of bases not matched to a gene: 10. The length of the CDR3 is 16 residues. The CDR3 sequence is CASSVYGTGYDQPQHF. Here the CDR3 DNA reads TGTGCCAGTAGTGTTTACGGGACAGGGTACGATCAGCCCCAGCATTTT.

The chain joins TRBV19 to TRBJ1-1, with D possibly TRBD1 on 5 matching bases. Germline V gene data show CDR1 as LNHDA and CDR2 as SQIVND (reference sequence). V lost 1 base and J lost 1, with 13 bases in between. This CDR3 comprises 16 residues. CDR3 nucleotides: TGTGCCAGTAGTATAGCCCAGTGGGGGGGGAACACTGAAGCTTTCTTT. Its translation is CASSIAQWGGNTEAFF. Looking up the rest from reference TRBV19 and TRBJ1-1 gives the full variable domain: DGGITQSPKYLFRKEGQNVTLSCEQNLNHDAMYWYRQDPGQGLRLIYYSQIVNDFQKGDIAEGYSVSREKKESFPLTVTSAQKNPTAFYLCASSIAQWGGNTEAFFGQGTRLTVV.

The chain has TRBV25-1 and TRBJ1-4; 9 nucleotides line up with TRBD1. The V segment lost 5 bases and the J segment 7 bases; nucleotides outside the gene matches: 5. In germline, CDR1 is MGHDK, CDR2 SYGVNS. CDR3 size: 14 residues. As DNA, the CDR3 is TGTGCCAGCAGTCCGACAGGGGGGCGTGAAAAACTGTTTTTT. Translation gives CASSPTGGREKLFF.

V usage is TRBV4-1 and J usage is TRBJ2-3; D gene uncertain. CDR1 is MGHRA and CDR2 is YSYEKL in the germline V gene. The V end was cut by 1 base, the J end by 5 bases, with 4 bases between. The CDR3 length is 12 residues. The CDR3: CASSQGGDTQYF. The CDR3 DNA follows: TGCGCCAGCAGCCAAGGAGGAGATACGCAGTATTTT.

The chain uses TRBV5-4 and TRBJ2-7, with 10 bases fitting TRBD1. J lost 7 bases, V lost 4 bases, and 8 bases had no gene match. Germline-derived CDR1 and CDR2 are SGHNT and YYREEE (reference sequence). The CDR3 has 14 residues. CDR3 bases: TGTGCCAGCAGCCGACAGGGGGCGCTGGGGGAGCAGTACTTC. Its translation: CASSRQGALGEQYF.

V and J are TRBV13 and TRBJ2-1, with 12 bases lining up with TRBD2. This CDR3 comprises 19 residues. CDR1 and CDR2 (germline): PRHDT, FYEKMQ (reference sequence). The trim removed 6 bases at V and 0 bases at J, leaving 12 bases unmatched. The CDR3, as DNA: TGTGCCAGCAGTACTAACGGACTAGCGGGGTTTAGCTCCTACAATGAGCAGTTCTTC. It encodes CASSTNGLAGFSSYNEQFF.

The chain employs TRBV10-3 and TRBJ2-2; TRBD2 matches 10 bases. The J segment lost 9 bases and the V segment lost 6 bases, leaving 7 bases of the junction unmatched. Germline lookup yields CDR1 ENHRY and CDR2 SYGVKD. There are 14 residues in the CDR3. This chain's CDR3 is CAIREAGGPRELFF. CDR3 bases: TGTGCCATCAGGGAAGCGGGGGGGCCCCGGGAGCTGTTTTTT.

The chain recombines TRBV9 with TRBJ2-7; 7 bases map to TRBD2. This CDR3 spans 15 amino acids. Germline values: CDR1 SGDLS, CDR2 YYNGEE. Trimming took 0 bases from V and 2 from J; bases not matched to a gene: 5. This CDR3 is CASSVGASGTYEQYF. For the CDR3, the DNA is TGTGCCAGCAGCGTAGGGGCTAGCGGAACCTACGAGCAGTACTTC.